Listed below are T cell receptor beta chains from one sample, sequenced in a study of T-cell reconstitution after alpha-beta-depleted transplantation in children. TCRdb called the PCR reads again in MiXCR, with one record for every CDR3 protein. The sample has hundreds of thousands of distinct CDR3 sequences; 10% to 15% are singletons. The material sequenced was PBMCs, mostly from graft donor cells, taken 360 days after TCRalphabeta/CD19-depleted stem cell transplant. The source of these receptors is a male patient under 18 who had a stem cell transplant for acute myeloid leukemia, so the T cells may come from the graft donor. CDR3s include the opening cysteine and the closing phenylalanine or tryptophan. A D gene is named only where the DNA matches it firmly. Clone size appears in some rows only: once, few, many, or a class for an expanded clone.

NA TRBJ1-1 TRBV7-6 NA TGTGCCAGCAGCCAAGGGGTTGGGGGGCAAGCTTTCTTT CASSQGVGGQAFF
few TRBJ2-5 TRBV6-1 NA TGTGCCAGCAGTGAATGGGGTGAGACCCAGTACTTC CASSEWGETQYF
NA TRBJ2-7 TRBV11-2 TRBD1 TGTGCCAGCAGCTTAGACCGAGGACAGGGCCGAGAGCAGTACTTC CASSLDRGQGREQYF
few TRBJ2-5 TRBV29-1 TRBD2 TGCAGCGTCTCGGGACTAGCAGAGACCCAGTACTTC CSVSGLAETQYF
NA TRBJ2-3 TRBV7-9 NA TGTGCCAGCAGCGGAGGAGGGATCCCTGCGGGTACGCAGTATTTT CASSGGGIPAGTQYF
few TRBJ2-1 TRBV20-1 TRBD1 TGCAGTGCTAGTACGGGACAGCACTCCTACAATGAGCAGTTCTTC CSASTGQHSYNEQFF
many TRBJ2-1 TRBV24-1 TRBD2 TGTGCCGCAGCGGGAAGCTCCTACAATGAGCAGTTCTTC CAAAGSSYNEQFF
NA TRBJ2-7 TRBV20-1 TRBD2 TGCAGTGCTTGGGGAGCGAGCGGGGGGCAGTACTTC CSAWGASGGQYF
few TRBJ2-7 TRBV6-5 NA TGTGCCAGCAGTTACTCGGGGGGGCAGAGCTCCTACGAGCAGTACTTC CASSYSGGQSSYEQYF
NA TRBJ2-7 TRBV28 TRBD2 TGTGCCAGCAGTGGTCCGGGACTAGCGGGAGGGCCGTCCTACGAGCAGTACTTC CASSGPGLAGGPSYEQYF
many TRBJ2-1 TRBV29-1 NA TGCAGCGCTACTGGAGGGCCGTCCTACAATGAGCAGTTCTTC CSATGGPSYNEQFF
NA TRBJ2-1 TRBV20-1 NA TGCAGTGCTAGACCCTCTGAGCTGAGCTCCTACAATGAGCAGTTCTTC CSARPSELSSYNEQFF
many TRBJ2-7 TRBV7-6 NA TGTGCCAGCAGCTTAGCGCCTTCGGCTAACGAGCAGTACTTC CASSLAPSANEQYF
few TRBJ2-2 TRBV20-1 TRBD1 TGCAGTGCTAGAGGCCAGGGGGCCGGGGAGCTGTTTTTT CSARGQGAGELFF
NA TRBJ1-5 TRBV4-3 TRBD1 TGCGCCAGCAGCCAAGAATGGGGCACCGGACAGGGGCGTGGGCAGCCCCAGCATTTT CASSQEWGTGQGRGQPQHF
NA TRBJ1-3 TRBV18 TRBD1 TGTGCCAGCTCACGGGACAGGGGCTCTGGAAACACCATATATTTT CASSRDRGSGNTIYF
NA TRBJ2-7 TRBV25-1 NA TGTGCCAGCGGAGACGAAGCGGGCGAGCAGTACTTC CASGDEAGEQYF
NA TRBJ2-7 TRBV29-1 NA TGCAGCGTTGTTAGAGGCTTGGAGGGCTCCTACGAGCAGTACTTC CSVVRGLEGSYEQYF
few TRBJ2-7 TRBV19 NA TGTGCCAGCCATAGCGCGGGGAACTACGAGCAGTACTTC CASHSAGNYEQYF
few TRBJ2-7 TRBV6-2/TRBV6-3 NA TGTGCCAGCAGTTACTCCAAGCGGGTAGGGGCGGCTACGGAGGGGGTCGACGAGCAGTACTTC CASSYSKRVGAATEGVDEQYF
many TRBJ2-1 TRBV4-1 NA TGCGCCACCGGACCCTACAATGAGCAGTTCTTC CATGPYNEQFF
many TRBJ2-5 TRBV21-1 NA TGTGCCAGCAGCTGGGCCAGCCAAGAGACCCAGTACTTC CASSWASQETQYF
many TRBJ2-7 TRBV20-1 TRBD1 TGCAGTGCTAGAGCGGGACAGGGGGGGTTCTACGAGCAGTACTTC CSARAGQGGFYEQYF
few TRBJ1-2 TRBV29-1 NA TGCAGCGTAAAGGGTCCCTATGGCTACACCTTC CSVKGPYGYTF
many TRBJ2-1 TRBV28 NA TGTGCCAGCAGTTGGGGTTTTGAGCAGTTCTTC CASSWGFEQFF
many TRBJ2-3 TRBV7-2 NA TGTGCCAGCAGCTTACGCCGGGGCTACACAGATACGCAGTATTTT CASSLRRGYTDTQYF
few TRBJ2-5 TRBV4-2 TRBD2 TGTGCCAGCAGCCAAGGGGGGTGGGAGGGCCAAGAGACCCAGTACTTC CASSQGGWEGQETQYF
few TRBJ2-5 TRBV5-1 TRBD2 TGCGCCAGCAGCTTGAAAGGCCTAGCGGGAGGCCAAGAGACCCAGTACTTC CASSLKGLAGGQETQYF
NA TRBJ2-5 TRBV10-3 NA TGTGCCATCAGTGAGTCGGGGGTCAGGGGCCGGGAGACCCAGTACTTC CAISESGVRGRETQYF
many TRBJ2-7 TRBV29-1 TRBD1 TGCAGCGTGGGGACAGGCTCGCAGTACGAGCAGTACTTC CSVGTGSQYEQYF
many TRBJ2-7 TRBV28 NA TGTGCCAGCTCAACCCCCCAGGCGTACGAGCAGTACTTC CASSTPQAYEQYF
many TRBJ1-1 TRBV6-2/TRBV6-3 NA TGTGCCAGCAGCGTACAGGGAACGAACACTGAAGCTTTCTTT CASSVQGTNTEAFF
NA TRBJ2-2 TRBV6-2/TRBV6-3 TRBD2 TGTGCCAGCAGTTACTTTGGAACCGGGACTACCGCCGGGGAGCTGTTTTTT CASSYFGTGTTAGELFF
NA TRBJ2-3 TRBV20-1 NA TGCAGTGCTCCGGGGCGAGATACGCAGTATTTT CSAPGRDTQYF
NA TRBJ1-1 TRBV9 NA TGTGCCAGCAGCGTATTGGGGTTAAACACTGAAGCTTTCTTT CASSVLGLNTEAFF
many TRBJ1-1 TRBV28 TRBD1 TGTGCCAGCAGGCAAACCGGGACAGGGAAGTCTTCTTTCTTT CASRQTGTGKSSFF